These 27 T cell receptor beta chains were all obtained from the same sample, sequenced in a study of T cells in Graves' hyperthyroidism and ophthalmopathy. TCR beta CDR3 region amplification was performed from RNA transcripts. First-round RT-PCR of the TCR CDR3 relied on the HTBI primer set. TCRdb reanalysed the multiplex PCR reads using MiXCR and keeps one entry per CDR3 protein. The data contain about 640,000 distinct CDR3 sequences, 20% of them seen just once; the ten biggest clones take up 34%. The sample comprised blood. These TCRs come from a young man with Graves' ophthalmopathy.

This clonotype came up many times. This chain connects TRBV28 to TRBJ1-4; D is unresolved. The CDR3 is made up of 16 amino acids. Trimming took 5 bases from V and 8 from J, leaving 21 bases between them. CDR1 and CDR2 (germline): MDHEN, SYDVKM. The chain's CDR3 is CASSPTYTERNEKLFF. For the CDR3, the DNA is TGTGCCAGCAGTCCAACCTACACGGAGAGAAACGAAAAACTGTTTTTT.

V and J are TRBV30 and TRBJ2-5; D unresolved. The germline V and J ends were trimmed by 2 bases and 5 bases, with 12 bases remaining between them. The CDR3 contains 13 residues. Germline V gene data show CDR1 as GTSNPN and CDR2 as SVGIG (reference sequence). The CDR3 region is CAWSPGFGETQYF. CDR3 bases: TGTGCCTGGAGTCCCGGGTTCGGTGAGACCCAGTACTTC.

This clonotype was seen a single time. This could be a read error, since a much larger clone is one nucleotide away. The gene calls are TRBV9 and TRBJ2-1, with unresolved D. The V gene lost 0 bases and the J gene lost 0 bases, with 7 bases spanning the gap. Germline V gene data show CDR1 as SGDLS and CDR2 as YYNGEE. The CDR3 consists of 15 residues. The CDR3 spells CASSVDESSYNEQFF. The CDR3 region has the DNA TGTGCCAGCAGCGTAGACGAGAGCTCCTACAATGAGCAGTTCTTC. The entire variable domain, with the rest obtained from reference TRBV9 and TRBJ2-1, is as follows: DSGVTQTPKHLITATGQRVTLRCSPRSGDLSVYWYQQSLDQGLQFLIQYYNGEERAKGNILERFSAQQFPDLHSELNLSSLELGDSALYFCASSVDESSYNEQFFGPGTRLTVL.

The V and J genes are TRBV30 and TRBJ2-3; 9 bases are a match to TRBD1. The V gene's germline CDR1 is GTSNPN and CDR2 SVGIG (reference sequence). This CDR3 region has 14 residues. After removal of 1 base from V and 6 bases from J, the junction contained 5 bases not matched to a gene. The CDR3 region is CAWSATGGRDTQYF. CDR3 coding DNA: TGTGCCTGGAGTGCGACAGGGGGAAGGGATACGCAGTATTTT.

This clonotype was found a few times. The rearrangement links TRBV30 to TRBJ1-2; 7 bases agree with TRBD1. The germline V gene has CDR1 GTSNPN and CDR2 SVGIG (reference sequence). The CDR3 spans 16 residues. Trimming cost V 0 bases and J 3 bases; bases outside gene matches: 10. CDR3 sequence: CAWSVIRRGLHYGYTF. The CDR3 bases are TGTGCCTGGAGTGTAATTCGAAGGGGGCTCCACTATGGCTACACCTTC.

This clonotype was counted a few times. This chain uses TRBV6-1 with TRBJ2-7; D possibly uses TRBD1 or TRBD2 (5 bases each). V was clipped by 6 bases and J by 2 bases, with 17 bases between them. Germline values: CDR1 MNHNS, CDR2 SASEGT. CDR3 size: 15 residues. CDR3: CASSTTGTQTYEQYF. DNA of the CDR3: TGTGCCAGCAGCACTACCGGGACGCAGACCTACGAGCAGTACTTC.

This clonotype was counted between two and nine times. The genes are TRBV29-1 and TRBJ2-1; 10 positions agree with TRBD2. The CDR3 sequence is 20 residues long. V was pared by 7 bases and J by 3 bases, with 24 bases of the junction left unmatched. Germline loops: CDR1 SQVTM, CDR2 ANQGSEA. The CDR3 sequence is CSAPGWGSDSSGRGYNEQFF. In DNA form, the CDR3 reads TGCAGCGCTCCGGGATGGGGATCCGATTCTAGCGGGAGAGGCTACAATGAGCAGTTCTTC.

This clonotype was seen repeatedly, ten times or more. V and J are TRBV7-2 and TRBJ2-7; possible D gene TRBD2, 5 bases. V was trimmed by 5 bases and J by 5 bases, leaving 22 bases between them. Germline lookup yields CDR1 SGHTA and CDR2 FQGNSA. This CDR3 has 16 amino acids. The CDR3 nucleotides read TGTGCCAGCAGCCGTTCCGGGTTAGGGAGTGGCCACGAGCAGTACTTC. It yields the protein CASSRSGLGSGHEQYF.

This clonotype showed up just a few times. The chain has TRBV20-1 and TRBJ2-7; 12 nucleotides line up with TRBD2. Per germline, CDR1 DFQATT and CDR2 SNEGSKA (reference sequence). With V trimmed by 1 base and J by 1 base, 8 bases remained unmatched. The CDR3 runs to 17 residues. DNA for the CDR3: TGCAGTGCTAGAGTTTTGGGGACTAGCGGGTTATCCTACGAGCAGTACTTC. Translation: CSARVLGTSGLSYEQYF.

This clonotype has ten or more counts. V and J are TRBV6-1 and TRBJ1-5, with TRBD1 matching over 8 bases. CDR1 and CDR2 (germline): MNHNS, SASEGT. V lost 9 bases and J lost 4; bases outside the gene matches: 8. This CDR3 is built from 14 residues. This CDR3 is CASRKDRVNQPQHF. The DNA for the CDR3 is TGTGCCAGTCGTAAGGACAGGGTGAATCAGCCCCAGCATTTT.

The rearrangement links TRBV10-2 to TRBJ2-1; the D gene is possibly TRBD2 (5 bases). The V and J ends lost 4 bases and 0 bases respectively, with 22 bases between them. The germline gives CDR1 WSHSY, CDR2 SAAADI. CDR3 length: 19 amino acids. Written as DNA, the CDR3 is TGCGCCAGCAGTGGCTCGGCTAGCAGCAAAAGGAGCTCCTACAATGAGCAGTTCTTC. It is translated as CASSGSASSKRSSYNEQFF.

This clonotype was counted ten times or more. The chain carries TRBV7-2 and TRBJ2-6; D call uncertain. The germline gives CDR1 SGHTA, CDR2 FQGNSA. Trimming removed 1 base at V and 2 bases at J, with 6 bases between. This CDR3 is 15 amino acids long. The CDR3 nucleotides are TGTGCCAGCAGCTTAGGTCACACTGGGGCCAACGTCCTGACTTTC. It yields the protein CASSLGHTGANVLTF.

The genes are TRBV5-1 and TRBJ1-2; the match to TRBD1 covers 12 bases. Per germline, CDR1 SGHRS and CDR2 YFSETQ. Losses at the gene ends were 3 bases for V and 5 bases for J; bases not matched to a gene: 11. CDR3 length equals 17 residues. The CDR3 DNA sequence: TGCGCCAGCAGCTCGGGGGACAGGGGGCGAGCTGGGTATGGCTACACCTTC. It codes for CASSSGDRGRAGYGYTF.

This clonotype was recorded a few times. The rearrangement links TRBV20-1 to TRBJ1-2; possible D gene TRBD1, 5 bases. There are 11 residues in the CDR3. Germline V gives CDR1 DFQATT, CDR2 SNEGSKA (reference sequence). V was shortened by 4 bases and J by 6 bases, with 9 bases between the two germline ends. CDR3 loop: CSATRDDGYTF. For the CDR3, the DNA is TGCAGTGCTACCCGGGACGATGGCTACACCTTC.

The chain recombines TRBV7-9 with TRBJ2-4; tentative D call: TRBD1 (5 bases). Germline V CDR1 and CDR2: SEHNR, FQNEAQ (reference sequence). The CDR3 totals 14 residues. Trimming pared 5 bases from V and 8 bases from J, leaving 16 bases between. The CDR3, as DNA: TGTGCCAGCAGCAACCCGACTGAAGGGGACATTCAGTACTTC. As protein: CASSNPTEGDIQYF.

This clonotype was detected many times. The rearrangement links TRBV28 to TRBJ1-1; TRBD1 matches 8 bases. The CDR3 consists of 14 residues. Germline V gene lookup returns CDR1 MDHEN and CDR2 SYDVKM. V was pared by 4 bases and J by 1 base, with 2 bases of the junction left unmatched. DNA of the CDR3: TGTGCCAGCAGTTCAGGGGGCACGAACACTGAAGCTTTCTTT. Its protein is CASSSGGTNTEAFF.

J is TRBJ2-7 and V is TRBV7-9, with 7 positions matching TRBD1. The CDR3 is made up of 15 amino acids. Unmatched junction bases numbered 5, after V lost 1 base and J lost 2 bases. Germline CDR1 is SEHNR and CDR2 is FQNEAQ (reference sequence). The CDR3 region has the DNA TGTGCCAGCAGCTTAGGCAGAGGGACAGCCTACGAGCAGTACTTC. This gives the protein CASSLGRGTAYEQYF.

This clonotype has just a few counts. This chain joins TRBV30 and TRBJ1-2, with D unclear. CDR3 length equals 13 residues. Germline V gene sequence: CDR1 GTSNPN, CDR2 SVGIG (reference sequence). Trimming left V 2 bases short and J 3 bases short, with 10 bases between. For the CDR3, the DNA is TGTGCCTGGAGTCTCGGACGGGACTATGGCTACACCTTC. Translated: CAWSLGRDYGYTF.

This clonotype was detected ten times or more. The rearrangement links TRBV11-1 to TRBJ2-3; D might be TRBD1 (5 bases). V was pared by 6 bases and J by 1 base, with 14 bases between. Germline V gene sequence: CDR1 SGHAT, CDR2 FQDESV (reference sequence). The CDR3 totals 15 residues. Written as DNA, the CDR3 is TGTGCCAGCAGACGATCGTGGGGCGGCACAGATACGCAGTATTTT. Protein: CASRRSWGGTDTQYF.

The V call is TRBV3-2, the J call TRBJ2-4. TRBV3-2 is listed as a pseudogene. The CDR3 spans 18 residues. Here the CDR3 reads CASSQDFHRTRAKNIQYF. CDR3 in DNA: TGTGCCAGCAGCCAAGATTTCCACAGAACAAGAGCCAAAAACATTCAGTACTTC.

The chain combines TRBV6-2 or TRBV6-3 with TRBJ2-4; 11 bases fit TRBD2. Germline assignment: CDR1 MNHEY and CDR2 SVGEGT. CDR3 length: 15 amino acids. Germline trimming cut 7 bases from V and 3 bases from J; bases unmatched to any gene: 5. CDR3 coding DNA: TGTGCCAGCACCGTAGCGGGAGGGGGCAAAAACATTCAGTACTTC. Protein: CASTVAGGGKNIQYF.

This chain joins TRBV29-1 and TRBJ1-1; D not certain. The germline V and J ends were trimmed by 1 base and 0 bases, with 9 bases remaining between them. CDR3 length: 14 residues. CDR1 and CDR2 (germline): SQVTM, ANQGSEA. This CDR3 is CSVEGGQMNTEAFF. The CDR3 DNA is TGCAGCGTTGAAGGAGGGCAGATGAACACTGAAGCTTTCTTT.

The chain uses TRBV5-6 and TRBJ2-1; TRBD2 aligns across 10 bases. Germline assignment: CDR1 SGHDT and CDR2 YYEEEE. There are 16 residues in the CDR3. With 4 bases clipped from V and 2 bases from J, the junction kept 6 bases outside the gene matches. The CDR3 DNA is TGTGCCAGCAGCCGCCCCGGGACTAGCGCCTACAATGAGCAGTTCTTC. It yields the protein CASSRPGTSAYNEQFF. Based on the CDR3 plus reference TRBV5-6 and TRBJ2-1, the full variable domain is DAGVTQSPTHLIKTRGQQVTLRCSPKSGHDTVSWYQQALGQGPQFIFQYYEEEERQRGNFPDRFSGHQFPNYSSELNVNALLLGDSALYLCASSRPGTSAYNEQFFGPGTRLTVL.

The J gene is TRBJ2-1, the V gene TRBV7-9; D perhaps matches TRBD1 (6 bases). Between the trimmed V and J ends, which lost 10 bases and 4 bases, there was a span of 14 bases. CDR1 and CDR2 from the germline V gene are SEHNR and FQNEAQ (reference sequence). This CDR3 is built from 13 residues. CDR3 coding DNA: TGTGCCACCGGACAGTTAATGTACAATGAGCAGTTCTTC. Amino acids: CATGQLMYNEQFF.

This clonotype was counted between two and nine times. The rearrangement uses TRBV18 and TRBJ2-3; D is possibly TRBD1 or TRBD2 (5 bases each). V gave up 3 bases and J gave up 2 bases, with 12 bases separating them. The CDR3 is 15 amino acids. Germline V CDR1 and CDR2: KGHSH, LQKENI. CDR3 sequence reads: CASSPVGDPTDTQYF. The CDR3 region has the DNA TGTGCCAGCTCACCTGTGGGGGACCCCACAGATACGCAGTATTTT.

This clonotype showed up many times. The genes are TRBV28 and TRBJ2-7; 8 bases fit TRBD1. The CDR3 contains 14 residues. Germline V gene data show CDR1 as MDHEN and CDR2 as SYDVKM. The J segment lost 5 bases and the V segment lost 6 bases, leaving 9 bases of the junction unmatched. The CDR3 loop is CASSAQGAGDEQYF. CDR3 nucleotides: TGTGCCAGCAGCGCTCAGGGGGCCGGGGACGAGCAGTACTTC.

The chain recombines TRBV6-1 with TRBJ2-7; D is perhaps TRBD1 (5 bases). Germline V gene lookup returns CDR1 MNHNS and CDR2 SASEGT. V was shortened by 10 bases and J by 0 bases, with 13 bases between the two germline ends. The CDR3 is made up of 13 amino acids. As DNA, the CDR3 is TGTGCCACCAGGGCCAACCCCTCCTACGAGCAGTACTTC. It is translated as CATRANPSYEQYF.